This T cell receptor (beta chain) came from a study of blood T cell repertoires in COVID-19. Sequencing was performed with immunoSEQ multiplex PCR; in TCRdb, only in-frame clones are kept and a portion is missing. This sample has 150,000 to 200,000 clones, with approximately 90% found just once. Trimming cost V 5 bases and J 4 bases; bases outside gene matches: 15. The length of the CDR3 is 17 residues. Germline V gene lookup returns CDR1 GTSNPN and CDR2 SVGIG (reference sequence). The sequenced material came from peripheral blood. The TCR originated in a woman aged 45-60 years with acute or convalescent COVID-19. The rearrangement joins TRBV30 to TRBJ2-7, with TRBD1 matching 12 bases. CDR3 sequence reads: CAWVASTGTGGGYEQYF. The CDR3 nucleotides are TGTGCCTGGGTGGCGTCAACCGGGACAGGGGGCGGGTACGAGCAGTACTTC.